This paragraph reports one T cell receptor (beta chain). Antigen: not known. Libraries were prepared by immunoSEQ multiplex PCR; TCRdb keeps only in-frame clonotypes and omits some of them. The sample records around 300,000 clones, approximately 86% being singletons. This entry comes from a study of cytomegalovirus exposure and HLA in healthy donors. Study observations and caveats: High sensitivity and specificity were reportedly achieved when the classifier diagnosed cytomegalovirus status. A few CMV-associated chains were confirmed in vitro to be specific for CMV antigens.

Germline assignment: CDR1 SGHDT and CDR2 YYEEEE. CDR3 length equals 15 residues. The V end was cut by 2 bases, the J end by 6 bases, with 15 bases between. The sequence was obtained from a woman aged 18-30 years in good health and CMV-seronegative. Sample: PBMCs. V is TRBV5-6 and J is TRBJ1-3; a possible D gene is TRBD1 (5 bases). This chain's CDR3 is CASSFTGSGKNTIYF. In nucleotides, the CDR3 is TGTGCCAGCAGCTTTACGGGTTCAGGGAAAAACACCATATATTTT.